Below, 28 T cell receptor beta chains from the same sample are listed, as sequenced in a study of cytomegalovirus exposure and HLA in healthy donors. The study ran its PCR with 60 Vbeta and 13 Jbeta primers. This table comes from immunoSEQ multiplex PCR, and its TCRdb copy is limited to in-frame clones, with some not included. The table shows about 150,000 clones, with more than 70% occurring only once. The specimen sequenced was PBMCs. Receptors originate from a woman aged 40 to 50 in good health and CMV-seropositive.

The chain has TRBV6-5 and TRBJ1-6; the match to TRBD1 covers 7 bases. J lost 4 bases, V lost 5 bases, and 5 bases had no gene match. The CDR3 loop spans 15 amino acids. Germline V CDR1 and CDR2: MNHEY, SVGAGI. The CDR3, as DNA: TGTGCCAGCAGTGGACGGGACAGATATAATTCACCCCTCCACTTT. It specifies CASSGRDRYNSPLHF.

In DNA form, the CDR3 reads TGTGCCAGCAGTGTATCGGGGAAGGGGCCCCAGCATTTT. Residues: CASSVSGKGPQHF. The V gene is TRBV6-1, the J gene TRBJ1-5; D is ambiguous. V dropped 4 bases and J dropped 9 bases, with 13 bases sitting between them. This CDR3 is built from 13 residues. Germline V lookup: CDR1 MNHNS, CDR2 SASEGT.

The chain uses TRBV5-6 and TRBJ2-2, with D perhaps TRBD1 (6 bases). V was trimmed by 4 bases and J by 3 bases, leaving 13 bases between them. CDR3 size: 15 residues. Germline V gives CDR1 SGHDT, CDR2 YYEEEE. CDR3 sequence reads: CASSRRTDYTGELFF. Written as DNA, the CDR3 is TGTGCCAGCAGCCGAAGGACAGACTACACCGGGGAGCTGTTTTTT.

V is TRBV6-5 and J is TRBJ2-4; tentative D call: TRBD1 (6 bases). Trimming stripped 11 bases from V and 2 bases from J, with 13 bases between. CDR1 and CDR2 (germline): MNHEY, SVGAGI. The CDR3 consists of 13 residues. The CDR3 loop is CAPGWGPKNIQYF. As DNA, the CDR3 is TGTGCCCCGGGTTGGGGGCCCAAAAACATTCAGTACTTC.

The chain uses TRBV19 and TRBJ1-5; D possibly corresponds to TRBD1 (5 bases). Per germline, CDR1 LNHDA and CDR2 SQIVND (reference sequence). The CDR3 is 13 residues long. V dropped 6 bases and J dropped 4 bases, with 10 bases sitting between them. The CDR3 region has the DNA TGTGCCAGTAGCCAGGGAGGAAATCAGCCCCAGCATTTT. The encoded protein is CASSQGGNQPQHF. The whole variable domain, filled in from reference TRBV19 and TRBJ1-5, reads DGGITQSPKYLFRKEGQNVTLSCEQNLNHDAMYWYRQDPGQGLRLIYYSQIVNDFQKGDIAEGYSVSREKKESFPLTVTSAQKNPTAFYLCASSQGGNQPQHFGDGTRLSIL.

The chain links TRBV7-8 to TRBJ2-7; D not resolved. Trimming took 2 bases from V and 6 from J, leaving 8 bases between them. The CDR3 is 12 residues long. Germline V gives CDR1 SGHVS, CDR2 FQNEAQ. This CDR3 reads CASSLSGSEQYF. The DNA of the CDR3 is TGTGCCAGCAGCTTATCGGGTTCCGAGCAGTACTTC.

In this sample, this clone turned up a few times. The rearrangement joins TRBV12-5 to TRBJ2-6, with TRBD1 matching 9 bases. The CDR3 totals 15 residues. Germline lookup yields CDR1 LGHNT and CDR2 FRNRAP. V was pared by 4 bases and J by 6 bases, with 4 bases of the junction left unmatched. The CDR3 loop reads CASGSRTGAANVLTF. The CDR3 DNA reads TGTGCTAGTGGTTCACGGACAGGGGCGGCCAACGTCCTGACTTTC.

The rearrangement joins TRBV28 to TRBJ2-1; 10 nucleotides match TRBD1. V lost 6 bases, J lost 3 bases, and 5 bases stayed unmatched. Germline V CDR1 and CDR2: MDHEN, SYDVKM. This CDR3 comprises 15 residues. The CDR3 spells CASRRDRGFYNEQFF. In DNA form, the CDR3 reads TGTGCCAGCAGGCGGGACAGGGGATTCTACAATGAGCAGTTCTTC.

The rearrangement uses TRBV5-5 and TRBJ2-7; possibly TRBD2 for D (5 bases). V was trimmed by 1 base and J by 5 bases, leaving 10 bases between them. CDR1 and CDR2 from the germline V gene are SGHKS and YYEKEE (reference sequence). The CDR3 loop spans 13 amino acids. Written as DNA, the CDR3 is TGTGCCAGCAGCTTGCCCGGAGCGGACGAGCAGTACTTC. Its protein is CASSLPGADEQYF.

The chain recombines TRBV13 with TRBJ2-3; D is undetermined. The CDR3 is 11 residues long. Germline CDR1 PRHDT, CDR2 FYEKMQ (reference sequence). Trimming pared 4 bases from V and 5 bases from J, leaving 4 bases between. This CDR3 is CASSSGDTQYF. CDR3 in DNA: TGTGCCAGCAGCTCGGGAGATACGCAGTATTTT.

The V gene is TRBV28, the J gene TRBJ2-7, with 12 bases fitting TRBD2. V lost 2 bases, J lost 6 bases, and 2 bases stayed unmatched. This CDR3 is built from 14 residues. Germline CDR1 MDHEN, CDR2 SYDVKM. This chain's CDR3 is CASSLLTSGSEQYF. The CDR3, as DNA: TGTGCCAGCAGTTTACTGACTAGCGGGAGCGAGCAGTACTTC.

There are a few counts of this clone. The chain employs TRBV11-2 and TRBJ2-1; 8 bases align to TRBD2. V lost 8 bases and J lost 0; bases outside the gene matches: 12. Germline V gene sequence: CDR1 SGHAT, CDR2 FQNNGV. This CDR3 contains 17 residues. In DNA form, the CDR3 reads TGTGCCAGCGGACCGATAGCGGGAAGGAGCTCCTACAATGAGCAGTTCTTC. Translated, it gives CASGPIAGRSSYNEQFF.

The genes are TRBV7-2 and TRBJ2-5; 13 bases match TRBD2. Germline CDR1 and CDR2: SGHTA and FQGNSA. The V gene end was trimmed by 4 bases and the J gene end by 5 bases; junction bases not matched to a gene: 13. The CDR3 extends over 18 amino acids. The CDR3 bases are TGTGCCAGCAGCTACGGACTAGCGGGAGTAGGATCCGGTGAGACCCAGTACTTC. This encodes CASSYGLAGVGSGETQYF.

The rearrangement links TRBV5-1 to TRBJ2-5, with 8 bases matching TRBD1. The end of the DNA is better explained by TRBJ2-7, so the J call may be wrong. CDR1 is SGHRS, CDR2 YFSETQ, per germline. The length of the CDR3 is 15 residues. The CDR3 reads CASSSRTGYSYEQYF. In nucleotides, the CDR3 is TGCGCCAGCAGCTCTCGGACAGGGTACTCCTACGAGCAGTACTTC.

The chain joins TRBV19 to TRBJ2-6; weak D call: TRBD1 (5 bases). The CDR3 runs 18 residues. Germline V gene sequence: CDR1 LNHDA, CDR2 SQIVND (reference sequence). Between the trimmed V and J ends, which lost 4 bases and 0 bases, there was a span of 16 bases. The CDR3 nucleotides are TGTGCCAGTAGTACCTCCCCTGACAGTCCCTCTGGGGCCAACGTCCTGACTTTC. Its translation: CASSTSPDSPSGANVLTF.

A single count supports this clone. CDR3 nucleotides: TGTGCCAGCAGCCCCCGCTATGACTCTGCCCAGTACTTC. Its protein is CASSPRYDSAQYF. This rearrangement joins TRBV2 to TRBJ2-5; D gene ambiguous. V shed 6 bases and J shed 9 bases, with 17 bases lying between them. Germline-derived CDR1 and CDR2 are SNHLY and FYNNEI. The CDR3 spans 13 residues.

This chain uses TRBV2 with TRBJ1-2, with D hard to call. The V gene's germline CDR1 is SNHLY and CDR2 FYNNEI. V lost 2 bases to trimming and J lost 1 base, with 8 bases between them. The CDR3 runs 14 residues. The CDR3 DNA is TGTGCCAGCAGTGAACCCCCGGGTAACTATGGCTACACCTTC. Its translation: CASSEPPGNYGYTF.

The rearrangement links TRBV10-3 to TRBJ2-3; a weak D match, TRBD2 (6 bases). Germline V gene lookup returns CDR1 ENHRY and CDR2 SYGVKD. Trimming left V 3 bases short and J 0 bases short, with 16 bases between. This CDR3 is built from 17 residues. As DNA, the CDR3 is TGTGCCATCAGTGATGTGAGGGGCGGGGCTAGCACAGATACGCAGTATTTT. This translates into CAISDVRGGASTDTQYF.

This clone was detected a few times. The chain's CDR3 is CASSRAPSGGSGELFF. The CDR3 coding sequence is TGTGCCAGCTCACGAGCCCCTTCCGGGGGTTCCGGGGAGCTGTTTTTT. The J gene is TRBJ2-2, the V gene TRBV18; TRBD2 might be the D (6 bases). V was shortened by 4 bases and J by 6 bases, with 18 bases between the two germline ends. The CDR3 spans 16 residues. Per the germline V gene, CDR1 is KGHSH and CDR2 is LQKENI.

CDR3 sequence: CASSGGRGGIETQYF. DNA of the CDR3: TGCGCCAGCAGTGGTGGGAGGGGGGGTATTGAGACCCAGTACTTC. This rearrangement joins TRBV10-2 to TRBJ2-5, with TRBD2 as a possible D gene (7 bases). Germline V gives CDR1 WSHSY, CDR2 SAAADI. Trimming removed 4 bases at V and 5 bases at J, with 17 bases between. The CDR3 contains 15 residues.

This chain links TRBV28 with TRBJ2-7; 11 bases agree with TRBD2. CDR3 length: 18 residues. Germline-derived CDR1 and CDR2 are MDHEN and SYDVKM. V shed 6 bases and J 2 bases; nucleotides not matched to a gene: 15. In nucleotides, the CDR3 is TGTGCCAGCAGGCAATCCGGGACTAGCGGAAAATGGCCCTACGAGCAGTACTTC. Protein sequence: CASRQSGTSGKWPYEQYF. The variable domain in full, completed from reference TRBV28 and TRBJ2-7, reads DVKVTQSSRYLVKRTGEKVFLECVQDMDHENMFWYRQDPGLGLRLIYFSYDVKMKEKGDIPEGYSVSREKKERFSLILESASTNQTSMYLCASRQSGTSGKWPYEQYFGPGTRLTVT.

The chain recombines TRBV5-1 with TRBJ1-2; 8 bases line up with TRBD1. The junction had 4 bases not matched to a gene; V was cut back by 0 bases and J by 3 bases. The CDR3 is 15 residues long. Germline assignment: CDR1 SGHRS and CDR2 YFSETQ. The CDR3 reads CASSLAAGGDYGYTF. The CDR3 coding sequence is TGCGCCAGCAGCTTGGCGGCAGGGGGCGACTATGGCTACACCTTC.

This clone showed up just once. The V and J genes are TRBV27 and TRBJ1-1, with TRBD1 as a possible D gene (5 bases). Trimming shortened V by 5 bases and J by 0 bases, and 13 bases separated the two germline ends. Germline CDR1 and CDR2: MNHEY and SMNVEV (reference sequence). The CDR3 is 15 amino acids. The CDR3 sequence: CASSPYRNMNTEAFF. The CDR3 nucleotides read TGTGCCAGCAGTCCGTACAGGAATATGAACACTGAAGCTTTCTTT.

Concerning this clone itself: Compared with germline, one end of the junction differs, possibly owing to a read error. CDR3: CASSPGSNEQFF. In DNA form, the CDR3 reads TGTGCTAGCAGCCCCGGTTCGAATGAGCAGTTCTTC. The chain links TRBV7-7 to TRBJ2-1; D gene uncertain. The CDR3 runs 12 residues. Germline CDR1 is SSHAT and CDR2 is FNYEAQ (reference sequence). Variable domain in full (rest from reference TRBV7-7 and TRBJ2-1): GAGVSQSPRYKVTKRGQDVTLRCDPISSHATLYWYQQALGQGPEFLTYFNYEAQPDKSGLPSDRFSAERPEGSISTLTIQRTEQRDSAMYRCASSPGSNEQFFGPGTRLTVL.

The chain's CDR3 is CASSQAGRTDTQYF. DNA of the CDR3: TGCGCCAGCAGCCAAGCGGGACGCACAGATACGCAGTATTTT. The chain couples TRBV5-1 to TRBJ2-3; 7 bases are a match to TRBD2. Per germline, CDR1 SGHRS and CDR2 YFSETQ. The junction had 3 bases not matched to a gene; V was cut back by 4 bases and J by 1 base. There are 14 residues in the CDR3.

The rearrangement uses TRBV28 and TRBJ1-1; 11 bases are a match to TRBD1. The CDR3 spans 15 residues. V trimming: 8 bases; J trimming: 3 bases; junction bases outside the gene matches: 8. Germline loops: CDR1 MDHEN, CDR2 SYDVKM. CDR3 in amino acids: CASGGTGGLDTEAFF. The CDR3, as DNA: TGTGCCAGCGGTGGGACAGGGGGATTGGACACTGAAGCTTTCTTT.

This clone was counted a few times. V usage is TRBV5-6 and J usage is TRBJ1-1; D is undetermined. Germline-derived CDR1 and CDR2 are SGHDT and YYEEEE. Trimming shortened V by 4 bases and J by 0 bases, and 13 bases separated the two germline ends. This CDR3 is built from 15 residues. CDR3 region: CASSAEGLLNTEAFF. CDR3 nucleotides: TGTGCCAGCAGCGCCGAGGGCTTATTGAACACTGAAGCTTTCTTT. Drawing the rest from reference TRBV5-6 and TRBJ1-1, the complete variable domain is DAGVTQSPTHLIKTRGQQVTLRCSPKSGHDTVSWYQQALGQGPQFIFQYYEEEERQRGNFPDRFSGHQFPNYSSELNVNALLLGDSALYLCASSAEGLLNTEAFFGQGTRLTVV.

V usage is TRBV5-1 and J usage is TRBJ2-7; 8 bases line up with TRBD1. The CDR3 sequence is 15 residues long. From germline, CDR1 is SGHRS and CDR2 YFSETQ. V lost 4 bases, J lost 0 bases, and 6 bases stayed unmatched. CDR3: CASSQDRVSSYEQYF. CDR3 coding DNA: TGCGCCAGCAGCCAGGACAGGGTAAGCTCCTACGAGCAGTACTTC.